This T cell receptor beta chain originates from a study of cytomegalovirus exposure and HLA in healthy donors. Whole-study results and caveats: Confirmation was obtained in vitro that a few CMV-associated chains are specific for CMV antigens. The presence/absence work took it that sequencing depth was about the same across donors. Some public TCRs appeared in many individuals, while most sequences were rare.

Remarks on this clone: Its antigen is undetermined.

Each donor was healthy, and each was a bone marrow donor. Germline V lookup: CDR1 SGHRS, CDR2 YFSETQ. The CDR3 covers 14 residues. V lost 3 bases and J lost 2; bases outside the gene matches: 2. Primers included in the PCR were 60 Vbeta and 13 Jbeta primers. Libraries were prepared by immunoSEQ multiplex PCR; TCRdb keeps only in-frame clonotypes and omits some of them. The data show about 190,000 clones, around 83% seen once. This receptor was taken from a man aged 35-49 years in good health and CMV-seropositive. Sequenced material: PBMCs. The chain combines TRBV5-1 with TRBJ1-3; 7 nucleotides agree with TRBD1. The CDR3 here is CASSSTGAGNTIYF. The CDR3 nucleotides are TGCGCCAGCAGCTCCACAGGGGCTGGAAACACCATATATTTT.